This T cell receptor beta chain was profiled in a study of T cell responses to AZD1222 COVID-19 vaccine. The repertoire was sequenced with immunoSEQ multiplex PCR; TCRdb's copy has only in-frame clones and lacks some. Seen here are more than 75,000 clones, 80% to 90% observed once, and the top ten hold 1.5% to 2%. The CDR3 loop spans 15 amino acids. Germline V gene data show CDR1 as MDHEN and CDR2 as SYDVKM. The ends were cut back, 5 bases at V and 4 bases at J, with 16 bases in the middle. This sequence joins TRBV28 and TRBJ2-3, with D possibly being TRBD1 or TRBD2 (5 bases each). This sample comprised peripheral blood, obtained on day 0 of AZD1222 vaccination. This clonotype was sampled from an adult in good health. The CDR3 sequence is CASSPRDRPPDTQYF. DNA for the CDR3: TGTGCCAGCAGTCCCCGGGACCGACCGCCAGATACGCAGTATTTT.